The entry below describes one T cell receptor (beta chain). The antigen is unknown. TCRdb keeps only in-frame clones here, not all; method: immunoSEQ multiplex PCR. This sample has under 250,000 clones, with about 90% found just once. The sample is drawn from a study of cytomegalovirus exposure and HLA in healthy donors. Study observations and caveats: Cytomegalovirus status was reportedly diagnosed by the classifier with high sensitivity and specificity. Cytomegalovirus-associated status was assigned to some 160 TCR beta chains.

This CDR3 has 14 residues. Trimming cost V 6 bases and J 3 bases, with 14 bases left between them. Germline V gene data show CDR1 as SQVTM and CDR2 as ANQGSEA. Sample: PBMCs. This clonotype was sampled from a man younger than 35 in good health and CMV-seropositive. This sequence joins TRBV29-1 and TRBJ1-4, with D perhaps matching TRBD1 (5 bases). This CDR3 is CSVRTPGANEKLFF. CDR3 nucleotides: TGCAGCGTCCGGACCCCGGGGGCTAATGAAAAACTGTTTTTT.